What follows describes a single T cell receptor (beta chain). This CDR3 is built from 12 residues. The ends were cut back, 5 bases at V and 5 bases at J, with 8 bases in the middle. The germline gives CDR1 SGHVS, CDR2 FNYEAQ. Original analysis: Amplification of reference gene primers provided the estimated nucleated cell counts. Sequenced by immunoSEQ multiplex PCR; TCRdb stores in-frame clones only, minus some. The V and J calls and the clone size are those of that table, but D and trimming were determined from the DNA. The sample consists of approximately 280,000 clones, approximately 83% of them appearing once. The data originate from a study of blood T cell repertoires in COVID-19.

This chain uses TRBV7-6 with TRBJ2-3, with a possible D match to TRBD1 (6 bases). Material: peripheral blood. The clonotype originates from a woman in her 30s who had recovered from COVID-19. The CDR3 DNA reads TGTGCCAGCAGCGCGGACAGAGATACGCAGTATTTT. Amino acid sequence: CASSADRDTQYF. The full variable domain, in which reference TRBV7-6 and TRBJ2-3 provide the parts outside the CDR3, is GAGVSQSPRYKVTKRGQDVALRCDPISGHVSLYWYRQALGQGPEFLTYFNYEAQQDKSGLPNDRFSAERPEGSISTLTIQRTEQRDSAMYRCASSADRDTQYFGPGTRLTVL.